Detailed here is one T cell receptor beta chain. Its specificity is not known. This record comes from a study of CD8+ T cells in alopecia areata. Looking at the study overall: Oral tofacitinib, 5 to 10 mg twice daily, was given in an open-label trial. The study gave tofacitinib for 6 to 18 months, then 6 months off drug.

In each case, RNA was isolated and then reverse transcribed into cDNA as the sequencing template. Libraries were prepared by immunoSEQ multiplex PCR; TCRdb keeps only in-frame clonotypes and omits some of them. The data hold over 100,000 clones, with more than 45% observed a single time. The treatment: oral pan-JAK inhibitor, 5-10 mg twice daily. Notes on the study in general: Higher clonality was seen in lesional scalp than in normal scalp, especially in alopecia totalis/universalis. A great number of expanded lesional clones endured in scalp and blood during tofacitinib.

V was clipped by 2 bases and J by 4 bases; unmatched bases: 12. Germline values: CDR1 SQVTM, CDR2 ANQGSEA. The CDR3 covers 16 residues. Source: CD4+ T cells sorted from blood, taken at week 4, from a patient treated with tofacitinib. This chain links TRBV29-1 with TRBJ1-1; 8 bases agree with TRBD1. This sequence originates from a human donor with alopecia areata. The CDR3 DNA reads as TGCAGCGTTGAATTCAGGGCAGGGGGCGCGTCCACTGAAGCTTTCTTT. Its translation: CSVEFRAGGASTEAFF.